This T cell receptor beta chain emerged from a study of PD-L1 blockade in urothelial cancer. Study-level information: When patients started atezolizumab around 2014, it was given at 1,200 mg intravenously every 3 weeks.

The time point was: peripheral blood 6 weeks after treatment start. Locally advanced or metastatic urothelial carcinoma was diagnosed in the patients. Study-level results: When pretreatment blood TCR clonality was below the median, it predicted better survival.

In the case of this clone: The antigen is undetermined.

The germline V gene encodes CDR1 MDHEN and CDR2 SYDVKM. This CDR3 spans 15 amino acids. The trim removed 6 bases at V and 0 bases at J, leaving 7 bases unmatched. Spiked synthetic TCR analogs estimated absolute template abundance per PCR. The assay was immunoSEQ multiplex PCR, and TCRdb's table has in-frame clones only and misses some. The table has about 110,000 clones, more than 85% seen once. The receptor comes from a man aged 55 to 69 with urothelial cancer. The sample in question was PBMCs, obtained around atezolizumab (anti-PD-L1) treatment. The V gene is TRBV28, the J gene TRBJ1-1; 7 bases line up with TRBD1. The CDR3: CASREQGTMNTEAFF. As DNA, the CDR3 is TGTGCCAGCAGAGAACAGGGGACAATGAACACTGAAGCTTTCTTT.